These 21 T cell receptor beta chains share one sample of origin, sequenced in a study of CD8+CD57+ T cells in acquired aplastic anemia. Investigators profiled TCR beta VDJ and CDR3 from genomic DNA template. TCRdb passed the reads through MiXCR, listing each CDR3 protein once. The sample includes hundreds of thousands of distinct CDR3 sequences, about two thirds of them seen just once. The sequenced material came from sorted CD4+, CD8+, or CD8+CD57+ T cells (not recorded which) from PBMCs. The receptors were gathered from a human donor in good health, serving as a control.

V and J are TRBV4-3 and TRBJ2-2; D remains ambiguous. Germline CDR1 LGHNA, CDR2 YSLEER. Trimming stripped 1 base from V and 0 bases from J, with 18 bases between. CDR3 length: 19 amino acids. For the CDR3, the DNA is TGCGCCAGCAGCCAAGTTCCAACCACCAGAACGCCGAACACCGGGGAGCTGTTTTTT. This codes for CASSQVPTTRTPNTGELFF.

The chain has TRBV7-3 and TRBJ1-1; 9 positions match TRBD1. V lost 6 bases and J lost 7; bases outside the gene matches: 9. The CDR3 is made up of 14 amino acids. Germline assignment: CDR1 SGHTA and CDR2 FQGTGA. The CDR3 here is CASSTGQGRGEAFF. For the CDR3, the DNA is TGTGCCAGCAGTACAGGACAGGGGAGGGGTGAAGCTTTCTTT.

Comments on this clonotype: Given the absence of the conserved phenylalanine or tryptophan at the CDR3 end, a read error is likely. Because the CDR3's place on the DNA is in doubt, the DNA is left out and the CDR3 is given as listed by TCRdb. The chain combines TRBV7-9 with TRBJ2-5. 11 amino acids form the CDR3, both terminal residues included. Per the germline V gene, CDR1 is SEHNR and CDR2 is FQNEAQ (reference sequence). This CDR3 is CASSPNGTHNI.

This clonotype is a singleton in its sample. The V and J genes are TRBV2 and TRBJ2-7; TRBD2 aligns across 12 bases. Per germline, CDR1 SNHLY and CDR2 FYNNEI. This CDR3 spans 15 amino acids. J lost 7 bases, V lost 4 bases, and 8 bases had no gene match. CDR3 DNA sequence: TGTGCCAGCAGTGGGCAGGGACTAGCGGGCGCGGAGCAGTACGTC. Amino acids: CASSGQGLAGAEQYV.

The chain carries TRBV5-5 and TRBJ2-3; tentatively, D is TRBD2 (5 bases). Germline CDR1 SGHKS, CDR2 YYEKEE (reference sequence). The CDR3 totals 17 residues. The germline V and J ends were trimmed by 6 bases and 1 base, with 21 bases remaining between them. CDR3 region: CASNAAASGSGTDTQYF. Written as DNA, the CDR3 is TGTGCCAGCAACGCAGCCGCCTCGGGGTCTGGCACAGATACGCAGTATTTT. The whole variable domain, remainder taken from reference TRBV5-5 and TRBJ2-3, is DAGVTQSPTHLIKTRGQQVTLRCSPISGHKSVSWYQQVLGQGPQFIFQYYEKEERGRGNFPDRFSARQFPNYSSELNVNALLLGDSALYLCASNAAASGSGTDTQYFGPGTRLTVL.

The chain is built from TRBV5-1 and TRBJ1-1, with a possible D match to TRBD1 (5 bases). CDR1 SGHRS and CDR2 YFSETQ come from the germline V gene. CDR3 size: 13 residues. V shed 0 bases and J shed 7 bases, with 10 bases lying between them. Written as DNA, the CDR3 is TGCGCCAGCAGCTTGGTAGGGGATAATGAAGCTTTCTTT. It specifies CASSLVGDNEAFF.

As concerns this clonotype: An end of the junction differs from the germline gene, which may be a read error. The CDR3 DNA reads TGTGCCAGCAGCATAGACCCGAACGGCCACTATGGCTACACCTTC. Translation: CASSIDPNGHYGYTF. The gene calls are TRBV11-2 and TRBJ1-2; D gene unclear. The CDR3 length is 15 residues. Germline CDR1 reads SGHAT; CDR2 reads FQNNGV.

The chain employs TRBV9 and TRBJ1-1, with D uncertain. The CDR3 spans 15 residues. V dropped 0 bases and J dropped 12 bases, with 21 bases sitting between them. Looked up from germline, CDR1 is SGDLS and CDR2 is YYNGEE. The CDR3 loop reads CASSVGARETQYSFF. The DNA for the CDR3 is TGTGCCAGCAGCGTAGGGGCAAGAGAGACCCAGTACTCTTTCTTT. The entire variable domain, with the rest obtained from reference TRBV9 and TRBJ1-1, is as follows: DSGVTQTPKHLITATGQRVTLRCSPRSGDLSVYWYQQSLDQGLQFLIQYYNGEERAKGNILERFSAQQFPDLHSELNLSSLELGDSALYFCASSVGARETQYSFFGQGTRLTVV.

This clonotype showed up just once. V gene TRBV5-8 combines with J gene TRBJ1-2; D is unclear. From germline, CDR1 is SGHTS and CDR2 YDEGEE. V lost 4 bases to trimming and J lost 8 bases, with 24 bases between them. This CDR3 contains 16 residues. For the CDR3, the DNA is TGTGCCAGCAGCATCCTAAACACCGGGGAAGGTGGAGGCTACACCTTC. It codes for CASSILNTGEGGGYTF.

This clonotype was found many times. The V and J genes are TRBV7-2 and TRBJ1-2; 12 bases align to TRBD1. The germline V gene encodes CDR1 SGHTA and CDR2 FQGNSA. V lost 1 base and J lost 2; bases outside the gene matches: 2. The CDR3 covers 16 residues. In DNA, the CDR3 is TGTGCCAGCAGCTTAGTCGGGACAGGGGGCAACTATGGCTACACCTTC. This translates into CASSLVGTGGNYGYTF. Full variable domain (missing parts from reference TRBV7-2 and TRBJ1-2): GAGVSQSPSNKVTEKGKDVELRCDPISGHTALYWYRQSLGQGLEFLIYFQGNSAPDKSGLPSDRFSAERTGGSVSTLTIQRTQQEDSAVYLCASSLVGTGGNYGYTFGSGTRLTVV.

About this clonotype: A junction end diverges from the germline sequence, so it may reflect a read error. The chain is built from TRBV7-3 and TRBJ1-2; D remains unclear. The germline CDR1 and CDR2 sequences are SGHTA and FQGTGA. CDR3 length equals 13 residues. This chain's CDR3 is CASSSGEGDGYTF. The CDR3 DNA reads TGTGCCAGCAGCTCTGGGGAGGGCGATGGGTACACCTTC.

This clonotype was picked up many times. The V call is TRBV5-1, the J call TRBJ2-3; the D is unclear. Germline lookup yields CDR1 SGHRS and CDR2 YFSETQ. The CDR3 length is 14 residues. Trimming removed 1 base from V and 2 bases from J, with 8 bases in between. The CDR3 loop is CASSLTPYTDTQYF. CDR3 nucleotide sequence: TGCGCCAGCAGCTTGACCCCGTACACAGATACGCAGTATTTT.

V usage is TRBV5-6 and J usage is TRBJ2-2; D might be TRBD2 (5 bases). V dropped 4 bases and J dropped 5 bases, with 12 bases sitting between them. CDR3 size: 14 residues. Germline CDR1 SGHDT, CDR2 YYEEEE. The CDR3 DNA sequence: TGTGCCAGCAGCCTAGTGGGGAGAACCGGGGAGCTGTTTTTT. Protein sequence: CASSLVGRTGELFF.

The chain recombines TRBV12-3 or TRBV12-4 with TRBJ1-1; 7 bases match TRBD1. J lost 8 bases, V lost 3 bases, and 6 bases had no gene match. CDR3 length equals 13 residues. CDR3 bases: TGTGCCAGCAGTTTCCGGGACAGAGAGGAAGCTTTCTTT. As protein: CASSFRDREEAFF.

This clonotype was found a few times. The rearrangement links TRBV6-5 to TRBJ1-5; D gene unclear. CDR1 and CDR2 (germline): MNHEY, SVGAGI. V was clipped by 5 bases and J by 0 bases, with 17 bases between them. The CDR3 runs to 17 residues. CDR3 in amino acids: CASSGGLKGGSNQPQHF. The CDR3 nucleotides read TGTGCCAGCAGTGGAGGGTTGAAAGGTGGTAGCAATCAGCCCCAGCATTTT.

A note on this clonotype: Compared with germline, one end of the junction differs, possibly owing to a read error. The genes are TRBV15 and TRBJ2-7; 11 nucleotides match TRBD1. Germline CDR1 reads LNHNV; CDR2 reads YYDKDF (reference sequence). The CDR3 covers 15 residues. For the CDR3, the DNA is TGTGCTAGCAGCGAAGGGGACAGGGGGACCTACGAGCGGTACTTC. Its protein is CASSEGDRGTYERYF.

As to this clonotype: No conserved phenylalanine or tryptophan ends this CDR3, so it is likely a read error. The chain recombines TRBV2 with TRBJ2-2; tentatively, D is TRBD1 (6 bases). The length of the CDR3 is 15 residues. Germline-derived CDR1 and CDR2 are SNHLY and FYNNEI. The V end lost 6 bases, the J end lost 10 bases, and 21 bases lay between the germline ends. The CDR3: CASSLAGVNSPELFS. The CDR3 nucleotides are TGTGCCAGCAGCTTAGCAGGGGTGAACTCCCCGGAGCTGTTTTCT.

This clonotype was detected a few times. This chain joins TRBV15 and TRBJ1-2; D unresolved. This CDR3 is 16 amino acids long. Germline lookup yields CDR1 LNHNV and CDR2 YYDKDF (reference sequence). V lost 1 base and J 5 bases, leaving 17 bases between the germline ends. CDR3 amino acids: CATSRGLVSSPYGYTF. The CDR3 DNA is TGTGCCACCAGCAGAGGGCTTGTTAGCAGCCCTTATGGCTACACCTTC.

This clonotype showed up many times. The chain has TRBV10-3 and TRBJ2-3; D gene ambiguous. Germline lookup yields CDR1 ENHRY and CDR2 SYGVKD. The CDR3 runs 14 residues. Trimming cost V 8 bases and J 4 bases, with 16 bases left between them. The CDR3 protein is CAIGWNGVADTQYF. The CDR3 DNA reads TGTGCCATCGGGTGGAATGGTGTGGCAGATACGCAGTATTTT.

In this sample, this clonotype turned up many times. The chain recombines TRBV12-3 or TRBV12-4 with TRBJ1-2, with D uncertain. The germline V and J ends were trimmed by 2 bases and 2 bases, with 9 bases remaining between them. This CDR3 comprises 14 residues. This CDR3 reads CASSLSALNYGYTF. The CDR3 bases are TGTGCCAGCAGTTTATCCGCCTTAAACTATGGCTACACCTTC.

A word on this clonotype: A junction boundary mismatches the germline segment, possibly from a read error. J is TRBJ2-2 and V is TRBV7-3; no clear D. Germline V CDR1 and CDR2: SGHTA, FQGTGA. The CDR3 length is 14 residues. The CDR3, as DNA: TGTGCTAGCAGCAGAGATACAGACACCGGGGAGCTGTTTTTT. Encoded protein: CASSRDTDTGELFF.